Below, 16 T cell receptor beta chains from the same sample are listed, as sequenced in a study of response to subunit inactivated influenza vaccine. TCRdb recomputed calls from the RT-PCR reads with MiXCR, one row per CDR3 protein. The top ten hold roughly 7.6% of the sample, which has hundreds of thousands of distinct CDR3 sequences, 12% to 15% seen once. Sequencing used PBMCs from blood, obtained roughly 2 weeks before vaccination. Receptors originate from a man in his fifties who received an inactivated influenza vaccine.

The rearrangement uses TRBV28 and TRBJ1-5; D is undetermined. The CDR3 runs to 14 residues. Trimming pared 3 bases from V and 6 bases from J, leaving 12 bases between. Per the germline V gene, CDR1 is MDHEN and CDR2 is SYDVKM. CDR3 residues: CASSFVSRGQPQHF. CDR3 DNA: TGTGCCAGCAGTTTTGTCTCAAGAGGTCAGCCCCAGCATTTT.

This clonotype appeared a few times. The chain joins TRBV2 to TRBJ1-6, with unresolved D. Trimming cost V 7 bases and J 7 bases, with 8 bases left between them. CDR3 size: 12 residues. In germline, CDR1 is SNHLY, CDR2 FYNNEI. The DNA for the CDR3 is TGTGCCAGCAAGGGATTAAATTCACCCCTCCACTTT. Protein: CASKGLNSPLHF.

The genes are TRBV7-9 and TRBJ2-5; a possible D gene is TRBD2 (6 bases). This CDR3 is built from 16 residues. Germline CDR1 is SEHNR and CDR2 is FQNEAQ (reference sequence). The V gene lost 2 bases and the J gene lost 5 bases, with 18 bases spanning the gap. The chain's CDR3 is CASSLPLAGSMETQYF. Here the CDR3 DNA reads TGTGCCAGCAGCTTACCCCTGGCGGGGAGTATGGAGACCCAGTACTTC.

The chain combines TRBV5-1 with TRBJ2-1; D remains unclear. Germline-derived CDR1 and CDR2 are SGHRS and YFSETQ. This CDR3 is built from 14 residues. V was cut by 4 bases and J by 7 bases, with 15 bases left in between. CDR3 sequence (DNA): TGCGCCAGCAGCCCCGGCCGCCCGGGTAATGAGCAGTTCTTC. It is translated as CASSPGRPGNEQFF.

The V and J genes are TRBV27 and TRBJ2-7; D may be TRBD1 (5 bases). The CDR3 length is 14 residues. Trimming left V 1 base short and J 4 bases short, with 11 bases between. CDR1 and CDR2 from the germline V gene are MNHEY and SMNVEV (reference sequence). The CDR3 spells CASSLLGVGYEQYF. CDR3 DNA sequence: TGTGCCAGCAGTTTATTAGGGGTTGGGTACGAGCAGTACTTC.

This clonotype was recorded only once. The CDR3 nucleotides read TGTGCCAGCAGCTTAGAAGGGACTACCCCCCGGTACGAGCAGTACTTC. It is translated as CASSLEGTTPRYEQYF. The V call is TRBV7-2, the J call TRBJ2-7, with 7 bases aligning to TRBD2. The junction had 10 bases not matched to a gene; V was cut back by 1 base and J by 4 bases. This CDR3 has 16 residues. CDR1 and CDR2 from the germline V gene are SGHTA and FQGNSA.

This clonotype was picked up a small number of times. The V and J genes are TRBV2 and TRBJ2-1, with 13 bases that match TRBD2. In germline, CDR1 is SNHLY, CDR2 FYNNEI. J gave up 9 bases and V 6 bases, and 8 bases lay outside the gene matches. The CDR3 runs 15 residues. The CDR3 here is CASREGLAGMGEQFF. DNA for the CDR3: TGTGCCAGCAGGGAGGGACTAGCGGGGATGGGTGAGCAGTTCTTC. The full variable domain, rest sourced from reference TRBV2 and TRBJ2-1, is EPEVTQTPSHQVTQMGQEVILRCVPISNHLYFYWYRQILGQKVEFLVSFYNNEISEKSEIFDDQFSVERPDGSNFTLKIRSTKLEDSAMYFCASREGLAGMGEQFFGPGTRLTVL.

The chain has TRBV15 and TRBJ2-3; D gene uncertain. The CDR3 runs 15 residues. Trimming left V 3 bases short and J 2 bases short, with 12 bases between. CDR1 is LNHNV, CDR2 YYDKDF, per germline (reference sequence). The DNA of the CDR3 is TGTGCCACCAGCAGTAGGGCCGAGAACACAGATACGCAGTATTTT. Residues: CATSSRAENTDTQYF.

The table lists this clonotype with many counts. J is TRBJ1-2 and V is TRBV5-1, with TRBD1 as a possible D gene (5 bases). The CDR3 has 13 amino acids. CDR1 SGHRS and CDR2 YFSETQ come from the germline V gene. Trimming stripped 4 bases from V and 7 bases from J, with 14 bases between. The CDR3 DNA reads TGCGCCAGCAGCGTGGGGCCCGACGGTGGCTACACCTTC. It yields the protein CASSVGPDGGYTF.

The chain links TRBV28 to TRBJ1-5; D unclear. Per the germline V gene, CDR1 is MDHEN and CDR2 is SYDVKM. V lost 5 bases and J lost 7, with 15 bases in between. The CDR3 is 14 amino acids. CDR3 sequence: CASSGNRRGQPQHF. The CDR3 DNA follows: TGTGCCAGCAGTGGGAATCGACGGGGACAGCCCCAGCATTTT.

The chain recombines TRBV30 with TRBJ2-1; 14 bases are a match to TRBD2. V trimming: 3 bases; J trimming: 2 bases; junction bases outside the gene matches: 12. Germline V gives CDR1 GTSNPN, CDR2 SVGIG (reference sequence). The CDR3 loop spans 19 amino acids. CDR3 amino acids: CAWRGPGLAGESPYNEQFF. CDR3 DNA sequence: TGTGCCTGGAGAGGACCGGGACTAGCGGGAGAATCGCCCTACAATGAGCAGTTCTTC.

This clonotype was detected only a few times. The chain is built from TRBV6-2 or TRBV6-3 and TRBJ2-2; a weak D match, TRBD1 (5 bases). V dropped 0 bases and J dropped 10 bases, with 15 bases sitting between them. This CDR3 region has 15 residues. Germline CDR1 reads MNHEY; CDR2 reads SVGEGT. This CDR3 is CASSYSPRVGVELFF. The CDR3 DNA reads as TGTGCCAGCAGTTACTCCCCCAGGGTTGGTGTGGAGCTGTTTTTT.

This clonotype was detected a few times. The chain joins TRBV7-2 to TRBJ2-7, with a weak D call TRBD1 (6 bases). CDR3 length: 14 amino acids. V lost 0 bases, J lost 7 bases, and 13 bases lay in between. The V gene's germline CDR1 is SGHTA and CDR2 FQGNSA. The CDR3 reads CASSLAPPDSEQYF. The CDR3 nucleotides are TGTGCCAGCAGCTTAGCTCCCCCGGACAGTGAGCAGTACTTC.

This clonotype was seen more than once but under ten times. V gene TRBV27 combines with J gene TRBJ1-5; D gene unclear. Germline values: CDR1 MNHEY, CDR2 SMNVEV (reference sequence). The CDR3 runs to 15 residues. V lost 3 bases to trimming and J lost 4 bases, with 13 bases between them. The CDR3 region has the DNA TGTGCCAGCAGTTTCCGGGTGGATCGAAATCAGCCCCAGCATTTT. Amino acid sequence: CASSFRVDRNQPQHF.

V is TRBV5-1 and J is TRBJ1-2; D remains unclear. Deletions cut 0 bases from V and 2 bases from J, with 11 bases between. This CDR3 has 15 amino acids. The germline CDR1 and CDR2 sequences are SGHRS and YFSETQ. CDR3 bases: TGCGCCAGCAGCTTGGGTTCGGGCCCGAACTATGGCTACACCTTC. Its protein is CASSLGSGPNYGYTF. Variable domain in full (rest from reference TRBV5-1 and TRBJ1-2): KAGVTQTPRYLIKTRGQQVTLSCSPISGHRSVSWYQQTPGQGLQFLFEYFSETQRNKGNFPGRFSGRQFSNSRSEMNVSTLELGDSALYLCASSLGSGPNYGYTFGSGTRLTVV.

A few counts support this clonotype. J is TRBJ2-5 and V is TRBV7-4, with a weak D call TRBD1 (5 bases). The length of the CDR3 is 16 residues. V gave up 5 bases and J gave up 0 bases, with 16 bases separating them. Germline V CDR1 and CDR2: SGHVT, SQSDAQ. The CDR3 loop is CASSTTGRVDQETQYF. The CDR3 DNA reads TGTGCCAGCAGCACCACGGGCAGGGTGGACCAAGAGACCCAGTACTTC.